This T cell receptor beta chain derives from a study of T-cell reconstitution after alpha-beta-depleted transplantation in children (dated by TCRdb to about 2016). In terms of the full investigation: Using TCR repertoire profiling, the study followed T-cell immune reconstitution in a quantitative way in children after TCRalphabeta/CD19-depleted allogeneic hematopoietic cell transplantation.

Library preparation used PCR. The sequencer listed for this sample is Illumina HiSeq 2500. TCR library preparation used molecular barcoding, with unique molecular identifiers applied to normalize quantification of the TCRbeta repertoire. In-frame beta chains were kept once TCRdb had trimmed the public reads at Q25 with fastp and called clones with MiXCR. Every entry covers one CDR3 protein and lists the most common genes and DNA from its rows. The sample table holds under 250,000 distinct CDR3 sequences, of which 6.6% were seen once. 5.5% to 6.5% of the sample lies in the top ten. Beyond this particular receptor, the publication reports: In some patients, the high TCRbeta diversity seen at day 60 was put down to recipient T cells and intrathymic progenitors that had survived conditioning. Hyperexpanded clone frequencies declined over subsequent months; after one year, T-cell counts and TCRbeta diversity were mostly attributed to newly produced T cells. The apparently early alphabetaT-cell count recovery about two months after transplant was reportedly dependent on only several hundred rapidly expanded clones derived from non-depleted graft cells.

The CDR3 has 16 amino acids, counting the end cysteine and phenylalanine. Left in the record is the CDR3 DNA by itself, 48 bases read in frame from the first base. The germline V gene sets CDR1 to KGHDR and CDR2 to SFDVKD. The V end gives up 5 bases and the J end 5 bases, leaving 10 bases in the junction not matched to a gene. At least ten counts were recorded for this clonotype. The antigen this receptor binds is unknown. No base qualities exist here, and no much larger clone lies one base off it. The sample's treatment or condition, from its label and the paper: allogeneic hematopoietic cell transplantation with graft depleted of TCRalphabeta T cells and CD19 B cells. Transplant recipients were children who received TCRalphabeta/CD19-depleted allogeneic hematopoietic cell grafts.

The chain was built from TRBV24-1 and TRBJ2-3; 9 middle bases align to TRBD2. This TCR was recovered from a boy between 2 and 10 years old with acute lymphoblastic leukemia, due to receive a stem cell transplant. The material sequenced was PBMCs, taken before TCRalphabeta/CD19-depleted stem cell transplant. The CDR3 in this case is CATSGSPGLAVDTQYF. The DNA reads TGTGCCACCAGTGGCTCACCGGGACTAGCTGTAGATACGCAGTATTTT.